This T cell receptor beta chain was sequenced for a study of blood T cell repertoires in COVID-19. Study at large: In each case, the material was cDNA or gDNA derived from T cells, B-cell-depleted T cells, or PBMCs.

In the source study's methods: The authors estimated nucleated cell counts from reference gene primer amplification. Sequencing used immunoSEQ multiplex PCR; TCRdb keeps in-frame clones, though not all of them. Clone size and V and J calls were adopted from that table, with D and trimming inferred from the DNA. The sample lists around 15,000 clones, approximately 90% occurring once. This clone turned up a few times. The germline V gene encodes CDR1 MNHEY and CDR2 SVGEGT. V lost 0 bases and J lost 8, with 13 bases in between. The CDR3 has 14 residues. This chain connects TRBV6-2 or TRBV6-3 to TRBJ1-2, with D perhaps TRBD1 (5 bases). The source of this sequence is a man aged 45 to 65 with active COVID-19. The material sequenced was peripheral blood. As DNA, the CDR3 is TGTGCCAGCAGTTACTCCGGAGGGGTGGGAGGCTACACCTTC. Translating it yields CASSYSGGVGGYTF.